Listed here are 8 T cell receptor beta chains from one sample, sequenced in a study of vaccination and CD4 T cells after COVID-19. Described treatment: approximately 10-day PBMC culture with coronavirus spike peptide pools or control peptides (ViraFEST assay). Their target antigens are unknown. With the Oncomine TCR Beta short-read assay, DNA from cultured CD4+ T cells was sequenced. Via MiXCR, TCRdb re-called the PCR reads, giving one row per CDR3 protein. The sample carries about 3,600 distinct CDR3 sequences, 15% to 20% recorded once. Sequenced: CD4+ T cells from blood, cultured in vitro. The receptors shown here come from a human donor who had recovered from COVID-19.

V usage is TRBV6-1 and J usage is TRBJ1-1; 9 bases are shared with TRBD1. The germline V gene encodes CDR1 MNHNS and CDR2 SASEGT. V was clipped by 6 bases and J by 3 bases; unmatched bases: 5. This CDR3 region has 14 residues. This CDR3 reads CASRGQGKDTEAFF. In DNA form, the CDR3 reads TGTGCCAGCAGGGGACAGGGTAAGGACACTGAAGCTTTCTTT.

The chain is built from TRBV30 and TRBJ2-6; tentatively, D is TRBD2 (5 bases). Deletions cut 0 bases from V and 0 bases from J, with 6 bases between. Germline CDR1 and CDR2: GTSNPN and SVGIG (reference sequence). This CDR3 comprises 15 residues. The CDR3 protein is CAWSVLGSGANVLTF. In DNA, the CDR3 is TGTGCCTGGAGTGTACTAGGCTCTGGGGCCAACGTCCTGACTTTC.

V and J are TRBV7-2 and TRBJ1-4; D is ambiguous. Germline V gene data show CDR1 as SGHTA and CDR2 as FQGNSA. This CDR3 is 14 amino acids long. The germline V and J ends were trimmed by 1 base and 8 bases, with 11 bases remaining between them. The CDR3, as DNA: TGTGCCAGCAGCTTAGACAGCCTAAGGGAAAAACTGTTTTTT. Residues: CASSLDSLREKLFF. The whole variable domain, filled in from reference TRBV7-2 and TRBJ1-4, reads GAGVSQSPSNKVTEKGKDVELRCDPISGHTALYWYRQSLGQGLEFLIYFQGNSAPDKSGLPSDRFSAERTGGSVSTLTIQRTQQEDSAVYLCASSLDSLREKLFFGSGTQLSVL.

This clonotype was seen only a few times. The CDR3 loop is CATKGRIYNEQFF. The CDR3 DNA follows: TGTGCCACCAAGGGGCGGATCTACAATGAGCAGTTCTTC. This rearrangement joins TRBV2 to TRBJ2-1; possible D gene TRBD1, 5 bases. Deletions cut 10 bases from V and 3 bases from J, with 13 bases between. The germline V gene encodes CDR1 SNHLY and CDR2 FYNNEI. The CDR3 runs to 13 residues.

This clonotype was seen a few times. The chain has TRBV27 and TRBJ2-7; D gene uncertain. The CDR3 totals 14 residues. The germline V gene encodes CDR1 MNHEY and CDR2 SMNVEV (reference sequence). Trimming left V 6 bases short and J 0 bases short, with 12 bases between. The CDR3 reads CASRVNTYSYEQYF. The CDR3 DNA reads TGTGCCAGCAGGGTCAACACATACTCCTACGAGCAGTACTTC.

CDR3 residues: CASSQAVRAGNTIYF. DNA of the CDR3: TGTGCCAGCAGCCAAGCTGTCAGGGCTGGAAACACCATATATTTT. This chain connects TRBV3-1 to TRBJ1-3; TRBD1 is a possible D gene (5 bases). The length of the CDR3 is 15 residues. Looked up from germline, CDR1 is LGHDT and CDR2 is YNNKEL (reference sequence). The V end was cut by 1 base, the J end by 2 bases, with 9 bases between.

This clonotype has only a few counts. V is TRBV25-1 and J is TRBJ2-3; weak D call: TRBD1 (6 bases). This CDR3 is built from 14 residues. Trimming took off 5 bases at V and 4 bases at J, with 13 bases between the two ends. CDR1 is MGHDK and CDR2 is SYGVNS in the germline V gene. CDR3 amino acids: CASSFTGLADTQYF. The CDR3 coding sequence is TGTGCCAGCAGTTTTACAGGGCTTGCAGATACGCAGTATTTT.

CDR3 residues: CASSLPFLSEQFF. The CDR3, as DNA: TGTGCCAGCAGCCTCCCTTTTCTCTCTGAGCAGTTCTTC. This sequence joins TRBV7-8 and TRBJ2-1; D remains unclear. This CDR3 contains 13 residues. V lost 5 bases and J 9 bases, leaving 14 bases between the germline ends. Germline assignment: CDR1 SGHVS and CDR2 FQNEAQ.